The clone carrying this T cell receptor beta chain was picked up one time. Recruits, aged about 18 to 95 years, lived in around 24 US areas. Cohort 3 recovered donors had two negative PCRs, clearance, or symptom resolution. Per the authors' pipeline: Quantification of nucleated cells was approximated via reference gene primer amplification. Clones were read by immunoSEQ multiplex PCR, and TCRdb kept only the in-frame ones, dropping some. V, J and clone size were drawn from that table, and D and trimming were deduced from the DNA. The table lists 40,000 to 50,000 clones, about 88% of them singletons. The record originates from a study of blood T cell repertoires in COVID-19. This CDR3 comprises 15 residues. Looked up from germline, CDR1 is MGHRA and CDR2 is YSYEKL. Trimming cost V 0 bases and J 8 bases; bases outside gene matches: 5.

The chain combines TRBV4-1 with TRBJ1-5; 9 positions agree with TRBD1. The specimen sequenced was PBMCs or T cells enriched from blood (not recorded which). This TCR derives from a woman between 50 and 59 years old who had recovered from COVID-19. Here the CDR3 reads CASSQEDRGREPQHF. In DNA, the CDR3 is TGCGCCAGCAGCCAAGAGGACAGGGGAAGAGAGCCCCAGCATTTT.